Following are 9 T cell receptor beta chains from one sample sequenced in a study of blood T cell repertoires in COVID-19. Libraries were prepared by immunoSEQ multiplex PCR; TCRdb keeps only in-frame clonotypes and omits some of them. Of about 250,000 clones in the sample, around 88% were seen once. Sequencing was carried out using peripheral blood. The receptors were gathered from a woman aged 25 to 39 with COVID-19, enrolled during active disease.

V usage is TRBV4-1 and J usage is TRBJ2-1; 13 bases align to TRBD2. Looked up from germline, CDR1 is MGHRA and CDR2 is YSYEKL. Losses at the gene ends were 4 bases for V and 5 bases for J; bases not matched to a gene: 2. The CDR3 covers 15 residues. The CDR3 spells CASSPGLAGNNEQFF. DNA for the CDR3: TGCGCCAGCAGCCCGGGACTAGCGGGAAACAATGAGCAGTTCTTC.

This chain joins TRBV5-6 and TRBJ1-2; 8 bases align to TRBD1. CDR1 is SGHDT, CDR2 YYEEEE, per germline. V was clipped by 4 bases and J by 4 bases; unmatched bases: 9. This CDR3 spans 15 amino acids. This CDR3 reads CASSPDRGPSYGYTF. The CDR3 nucleotides are TGTGCCAGCAGCCCAGACAGGGGACCTAGCTATGGCTACACCTTC.

The table lists this clone with a count of one. The chain joins TRBV2 to TRBJ2-1; the match to TRBD1 covers 12 bases. The germline V gene encodes CDR1 SNHLY and CDR2 FYNNEI. The CDR3 spans 15 residues. The trim removed 5 bases at V and 7 bases at J, leaving 6 bases unmatched. The CDR3 bases are TGTGCCAGCAGTAGAACGGGACAGGGGGCGAATGAGCAGTTCTTC. Translating it yields CASSRTGQGANEQFF.

This chain links TRBV7-6 with TRBJ2-5; D is unclear. The CDR3 has 11 residues. Per the germline V gene, CDR1 is SGHVS and CDR2 is FNYEAQ. V shed 2 bases and J shed 5 bases, with 3 bases lying between them. CDR3 protein: CASSLPETQYF. CDR3 nucleotides: TGTGCCAGCAGCTTACCTGAGACCCAGTACTTC. The full variable domain, its missing parts supplied by reference TRBV7-6 and TRBJ2-5, is GAGVSQSPRYKVTKRGQDVALRCDPISGHVSLYWYRQALGQGPEFLTYFNYEAQQDKSGLPNDRFSAERPEGSISTLTIQRTEQRDSAMYRCASSLPETQYFGPGTRLLVL.

The chain links TRBV6-4 to TRBJ2-1; 7 bases are a match to TRBD1. Germline lookup yields CDR1 MRHNA and CDR2 SNTAGT. This CDR3 has 15 residues. V shed 4 bases and J 2 bases; nucleotides not matched to a gene: 5. CDR3 in DNA: TGTGCCAGCAGTGTAATAGGGGGCGCCTACAATGAGCAGTTCTTC. This sequence encodes CASSVIGGAYNEQFF.

The chain combines TRBV27 with TRBJ2-5; TRBD1 might be the D (8 bases). Per germline, CDR1 MNHEY and CDR2 SMNVEV (reference sequence). The V end was cut by 5 bases, the J end by 5 bases, with 24 bases between. CDR3 length equals 17 residues. The CDR3 DNA reads TGTGCCAGCAGTCCTCCATCATACAGGGGGGGGGTGGAGACCCAGTACTTC. It specifies CASSPPSYRGGVETQYF.

V is TRBV12-3 or TRBV12-4 and J is TRBJ1-1; 8 bases map to TRBD1. This CDR3 has 13 amino acids. V trimming: 7 bases; J trimming: 12 bases; junction bases outside the gene matches: 13. In DNA, the CDR3 is TGTGCCAGCATCTGGACAGGGCCCGGAGAACCTTTCTTT. It translates to CASIWTGPGEPFF.

This CDR3 is CASSRNQQGASGANVLTF. The CDR3 DNA sequence: TGCGCCAGCAGCCGAAATCAACAGGGGGCTTCAGGGGCCAACGTCCTGACTTTC. The rearrangement joins TRBV4-1 to TRBJ2-6; 9 nucleotides line up with TRBD1. The CDR3 loop spans 18 amino acids. Trimming took 4 bases from V and 4 from J; bases not matched to a gene: 11. CDR1 is MGHRA and CDR2 is YSYEKL in the germline V gene.

The chain employs TRBV6-4 and TRBJ2-3; 8 bases align to TRBD1. The V gene's germline CDR1 is MRHNA and CDR2 SNTAGT. There are 16 residues in the CDR3. V was pared by 0 bases and J by 6 bases, with 8 bases of the junction left unmatched. The CDR3 region has the DNA TGTGCCAGCAGTGACTCTGGGCAGGGGGCCAGGGATACGCAGTATTTT. Translation: CASSDSGQGARDTQYF.